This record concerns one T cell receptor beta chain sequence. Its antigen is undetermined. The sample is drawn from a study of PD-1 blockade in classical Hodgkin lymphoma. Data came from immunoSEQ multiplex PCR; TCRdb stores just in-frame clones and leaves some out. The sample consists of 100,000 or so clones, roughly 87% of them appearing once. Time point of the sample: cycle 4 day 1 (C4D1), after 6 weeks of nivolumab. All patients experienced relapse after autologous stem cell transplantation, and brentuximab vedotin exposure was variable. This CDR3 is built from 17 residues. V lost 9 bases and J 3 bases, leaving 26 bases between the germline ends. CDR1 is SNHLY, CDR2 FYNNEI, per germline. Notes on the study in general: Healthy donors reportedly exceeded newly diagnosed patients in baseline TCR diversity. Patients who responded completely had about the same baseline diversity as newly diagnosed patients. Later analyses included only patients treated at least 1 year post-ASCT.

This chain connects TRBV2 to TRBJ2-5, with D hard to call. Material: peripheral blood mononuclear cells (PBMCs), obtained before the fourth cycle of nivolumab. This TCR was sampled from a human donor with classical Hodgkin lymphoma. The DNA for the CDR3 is TGTGCCAGTACTACTACCTCTATACGGAGTACTAAAGAGACCCAGTACTTC. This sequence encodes CASTTTSIRSTKETQYF.